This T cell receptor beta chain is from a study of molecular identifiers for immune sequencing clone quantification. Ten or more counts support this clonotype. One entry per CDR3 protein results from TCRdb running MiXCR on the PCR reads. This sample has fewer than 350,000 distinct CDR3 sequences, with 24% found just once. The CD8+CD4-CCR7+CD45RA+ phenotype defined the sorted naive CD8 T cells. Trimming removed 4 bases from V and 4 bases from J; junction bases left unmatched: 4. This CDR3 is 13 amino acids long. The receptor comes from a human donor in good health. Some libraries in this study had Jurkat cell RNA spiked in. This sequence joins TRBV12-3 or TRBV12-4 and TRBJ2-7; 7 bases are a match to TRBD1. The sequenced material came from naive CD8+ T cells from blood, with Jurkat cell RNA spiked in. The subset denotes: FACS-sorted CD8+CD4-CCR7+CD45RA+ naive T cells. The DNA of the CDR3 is TGTGCCAGCAGTTCCGGGACAGTTTACGAGCAGTACTTC. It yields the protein CASSSGTVYEQYF.